These T cell receptor beta chains were read from a single sample in a study of blood T cell repertoires in COVID-19. The repertoire was sequenced with immunoSEQ multiplex PCR; TCRdb's copy has only in-frame clones and lacks some. The sample holds about 110,000 clones; approximately 85% are singletons and the top ten take 2.4%. The source material was peripheral blood. The receptors derive from a human donor in a cohort sampled during active COVID-19. CDR3s include the opening cysteine and the closing phenylalanine or tryptophan. The D gene is left open where the match is weak. Clone size is shown for a subset of rows, as once, few, many or a class of expanded clone.

>TRBV7-9|TRBD1|15|once|TRBJ2-7
CASSFPDRGGSEQYF
TGTGCCAGCAGCTTCCCGGACAGGGGAGGAAGCGAGCAGTACTTC
>TRBV4-1|TRBD1|17|-|TRBJ2-5
CASSQGMGQGARETQYF
TGCGCCAGCAGCCAAGGAATGGGGCAGGGGGCGCGGGAGACCCAGTACTTC
>TRBV4-1|-|19|-|TRBJ1-6
CASSPKRQVDGSYNSPLHF
TGCGCCAGCAGCCCGAAGAGACAGGTAGACGGCTCCTATAATTCACCCCTCCACTTT
>TRBV5-1|-|13|-|TRBJ2-7
CASSGPSGEQQYF
TGCGCCAGCAGCGGTCCCTCGGGGGAACAGCAGTACTTC
>TRBV18|TRBD2|16|-|TRBJ2-7
CASSPQSGGEWGEQYF
TGTGCCAGCTCACCCCAAAGCGGGGGCGAATGGGGCGAGCAGTACTTC
>TRBV5-1|-|15|once|TRBJ1-3
CASSLQVNSGNTIYF
TGCGCCAGCAGCTTGCAGGTGAACTCTGGAAACACCATATATTTT
>TRBV18|-|19|-|TRBJ2-2
CASSYLISGSTSNTGELFF
TGTGCCAGCTCATACCTAATAAGCGGAAGCACATCAAACACCGGGGAGCTGTTTTTT
>TRBV10-3|TRBD1|15|once|TRBJ1-2
CAISESGQGAHGYTF
TGTGCCATCAGTGAGTCGGGGCAGGGGGCTCATGGCTACACCTTC
>TRBV11-2|-|15|-|TRBJ1-1
CASSSAQSLNTEAFF
TGTGCCAGCAGCTCAGCACAGAGTTTGAACACTGAAGCTTTCTTT
>TRBV2|TRBD1|16|-|TRBJ1-3
CASLFDRGGGGNTIYF
TGTGCCAGCCTTTTTGACAGGGGAGGCGGTGGAAACACCATATATTTT
>TRBV5-1|-|12|-|TRBJ2-7
CASSPGAYEQYF
TGCGCCAGCAGCCCGGGGGCCTACGAGCAGTACTTC
>TRBV4-2|-|16|-|TRBJ2-2
CASSRTGTPNTGELFF
TGTGCCAGCAGCCGCACCGGGACACCGAACACCGGGGAGCTGTTTTTT
>TRBV14|-|18|-|TRBJ2-3
CASSQDRPSRGLTDTQYF
TGTGCCAGCAGCCAAGATCGGCCTAGCCGAGGTTTGACAGATACGCAGTATTTT
>TRBV10-1|-|14|-|TRBJ2-3
CASGTGQSTDTQYF
TGCGCCAGCGGAACCGGACAAAGCACAGATACGCAGTATTTT
>TRBV28|-|15|-|TRBJ2-7
CASSSSLRGVYEQYF
TGTGCCAGCAGTAGTAGCCTCCGGGGAGTTTACGAGCAGTACTTC
>TRBV6-5|-|14|once|TRBJ2-7
CASSVRTDYYEQYF
TGTGCCAGCAGCGTTCGGACAGATTACTACGAGCAGTACTTC
>TRBV4-1|-|17|-|TRBJ2-4
CASSQDGVGTQGNIQYF
TGCGCCAGCAGCCAAGACGGGGTAGGCACCCAAGGAAACATTCAGTACTTC
>TRBV5-6|-|13|-|TRBJ2-3
CASSLAGGVTQYF
TGTGCCAGCAGCTTGGCGGGGGGCGTTACGCAGTATTTT
>TRBV7-2|TRBD1|14|-|TRBJ1-1
CASSYDREHTEAFF
TGTGCCAGCAGCTATGACAGGGAGCACACTGAAGCTTTCTTT
>TRBV2|-|16|-|TRBJ1-3
CASSYNSILSGNTIYF
TGTGCCAGCAGTTATAACAGTATTTTATCTGGAAACACCATATATTTT
>TRBV10-1|-|13|-|TRBJ1-2
CASSELPDYGYTF
TGCGCCAGCAGTGAGCTCCCAGACTATGGCTACACCTTC
>TRBV28|-|12|-|TRBJ1-2
CASYSGQGRYTF
TGTGCCAGCTATTCAGGCCAGGGAAGATACACCTTC
>TRBV7-9|-|14|once|TRBJ2-1
CASGLASAYGEQFF
TGTGCCAGCGGGCTGGCCTCGGCTTATGGTGAGCAGTTCTTC
>TRBV7-9|-|14|-|TRBJ2-1
CASSLAIGGNEQFF
TGTGCCAGCAGCTTAGCTATAGGGGGCAATGAGCAGTTCTTC
>TRBV27|TRBD1|14|-|TRBJ1-1
CASKRQGTGTEAFF
TGTGCCAGCAAAAGACAGGGAACGGGAACTGAAGCTTTCTTT